This TCR beta chain was profiled in a study of blood T cell repertoires in COVID-19. CDR1 SNHLY and CDR2 FYNNEI come from the germline V gene. The CDR3 runs 14 residues. Trimming shortened V by 1 base and J by 5 bases, and 8 bases separated the two germline ends. Sequenced by immunoSEQ multiplex PCR; TCRdb stores in-frame clones only, minus some. This sample carries nearly 200,000 clones, roughly 90% of them seen once, and the ten largest clones take about 8.8%. The chain links TRBV2 to TRBJ2-2, with D possibly being TRBD1 (6 bases). This clonotype was obtained from a woman between 18 and 30 years old who had recovered from COVID-19. Source material: PBMCs or T cells enriched from blood (not recorded which). CDR3 protein: CASSEVRGTGELFF. DNA for the CDR3: TGTGCCAGCAGTGAAGTCAGGGGTACCGGGGAGCTGTTTTTT.